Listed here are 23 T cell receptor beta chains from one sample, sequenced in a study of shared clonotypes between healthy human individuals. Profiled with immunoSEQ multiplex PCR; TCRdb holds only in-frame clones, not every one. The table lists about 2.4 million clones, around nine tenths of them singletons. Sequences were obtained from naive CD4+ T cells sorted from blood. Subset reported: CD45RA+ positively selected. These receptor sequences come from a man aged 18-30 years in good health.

CDR3 sequence: CASGVEDTQYF. The CDR3 DNA sequence: TGTGCCAGCGGAGTTGAAGATACGCAGTATTTT. The V gene is TRBV18, the J gene TRBJ2-3; D gene uncertain. The CDR3 spans 11 residues. The V gene's germline CDR1 is KGHSH and CDR2 LQKENI. Trimming cost V 8 bases and J 5 bases, with 8 bases left between them.

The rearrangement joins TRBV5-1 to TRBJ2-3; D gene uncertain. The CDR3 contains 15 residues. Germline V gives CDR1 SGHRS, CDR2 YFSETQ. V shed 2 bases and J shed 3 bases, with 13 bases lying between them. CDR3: CASSLSFAETDTQYF. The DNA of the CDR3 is TGCGCCAGCAGCTTAAGTTTCGCTGAAACAGATACGCAGTATTTT.

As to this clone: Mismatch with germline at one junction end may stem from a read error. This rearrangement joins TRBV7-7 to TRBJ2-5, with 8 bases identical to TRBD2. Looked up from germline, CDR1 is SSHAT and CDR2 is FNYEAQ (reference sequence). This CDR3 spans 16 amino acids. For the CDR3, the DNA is TGTGCTAGCAGCTTACTGGCGGGGGGTTCGACGGAGACCCAGTACTTC. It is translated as CASSLLAGGSTETQYF.

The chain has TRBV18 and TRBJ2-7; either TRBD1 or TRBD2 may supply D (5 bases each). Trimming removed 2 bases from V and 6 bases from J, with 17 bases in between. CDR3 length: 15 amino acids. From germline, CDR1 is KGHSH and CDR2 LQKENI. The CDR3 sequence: CASSPSGSEWGEQYF. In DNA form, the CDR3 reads TGTGCCAGCTCACCATCAGGGAGCGAATGGGGCGAGCAGTACTTC.

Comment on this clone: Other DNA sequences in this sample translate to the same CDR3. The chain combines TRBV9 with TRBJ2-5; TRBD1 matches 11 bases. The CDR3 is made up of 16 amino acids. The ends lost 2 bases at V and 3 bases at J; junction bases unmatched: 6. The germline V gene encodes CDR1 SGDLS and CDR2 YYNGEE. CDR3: CASSVGGTGGKETQYF. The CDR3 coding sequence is TGTGCCAGCAGCGTCGGGGGGACAGGGGGAAAAGAGACCCAGTACTTC.

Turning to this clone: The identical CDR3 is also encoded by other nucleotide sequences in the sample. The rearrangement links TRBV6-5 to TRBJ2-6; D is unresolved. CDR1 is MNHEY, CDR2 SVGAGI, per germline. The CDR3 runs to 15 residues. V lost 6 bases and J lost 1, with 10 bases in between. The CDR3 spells CASSRGTSGANVLTF. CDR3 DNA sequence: TGTGCCAGCAGCAGAGGTACGTCTGGGGCCAACGTCCTGACTTTC.

The CDR3 sequence: CASSLLVAGGADTQYF. In DNA, the CDR3 is TGTGCCAGCAGCTTGTTGGTAGCGGGGGGCGCAGATACGCAGTATTTT. This chain uses TRBV5-4 with TRBJ2-3; 10 bases line up with TRBD2. CDR1 is SGHNT, CDR2 YYREEE, per germline (reference sequence). This CDR3 has 16 residues. V lost 1 base to trimming and J lost 4 bases; unmatched junction nucleotides: 6. Based on the CDR3 plus reference TRBV5-4 and TRBJ2-3, the full variable domain is ETGVTQSPTHLIKTRGQQVTLRCSSQSGHNTVSWYQQALGQGPQFIFQYYREEENGRGNFPPRFSGLQFPNYSSELNVNALELDDSALYLCASSLLVAGGADTQYFGPGTRLTVL.

This CDR3 reads CASSLARGGPGDEQFF. CDR3 DNA sequence: TGTGCCAGCAGCTTGGCCAGGGGGGGGCCCGGGGATGAGCAGTTCTTC. This rearrangement joins TRBV5-4 to TRBJ2-1; tentatively, D is TRBD1 or TRBD2 (7 bases each). Trimming left V 0 bases short and J 8 bases short, with 18 bases between. There are 16 residues in the CDR3. Germline CDR1 reads SGHNT; CDR2 reads YYREEE (reference sequence).

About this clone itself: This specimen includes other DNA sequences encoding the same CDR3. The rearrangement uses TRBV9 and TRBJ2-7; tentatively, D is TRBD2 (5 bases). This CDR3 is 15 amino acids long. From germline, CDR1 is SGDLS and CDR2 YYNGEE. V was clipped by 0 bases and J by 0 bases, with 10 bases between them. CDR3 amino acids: CASSVDGVTSYEQYF. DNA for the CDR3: TGTGCCAGCAGCGTAGACGGGGTAACCTCCTACGAGCAGTACTTC.

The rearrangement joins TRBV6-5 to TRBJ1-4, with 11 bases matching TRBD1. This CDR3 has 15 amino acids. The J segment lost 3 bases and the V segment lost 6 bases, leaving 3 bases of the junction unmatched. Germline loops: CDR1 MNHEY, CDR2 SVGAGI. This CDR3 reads CASRDRGLANEKLFF. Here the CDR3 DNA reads TGTGCCAGCAGGGACAGGGGGCTGGCTAATGAAAAACTGTTTTTT.

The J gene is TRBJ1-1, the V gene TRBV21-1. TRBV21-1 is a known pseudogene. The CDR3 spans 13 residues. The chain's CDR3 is CASSNRWGTEAFF. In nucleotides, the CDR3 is TGTGCCAGCAGCAATCGGTGGGGCACTGAAGCTTTCTTT.

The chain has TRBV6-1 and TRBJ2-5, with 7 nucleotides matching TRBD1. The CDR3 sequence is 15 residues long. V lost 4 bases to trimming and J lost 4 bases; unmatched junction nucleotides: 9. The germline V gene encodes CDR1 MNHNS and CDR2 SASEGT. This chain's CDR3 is CASSADRTLSETQYF. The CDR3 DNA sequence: TGTGCCAGCAGTGCGGACAGGACTTTGTCAGAGACCCAGTACTTC.

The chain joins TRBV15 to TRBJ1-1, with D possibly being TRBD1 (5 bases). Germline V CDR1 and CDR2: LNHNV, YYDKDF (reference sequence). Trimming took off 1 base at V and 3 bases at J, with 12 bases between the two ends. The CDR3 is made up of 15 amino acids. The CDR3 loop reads CATSRASGGYTEAFF. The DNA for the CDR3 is TGTGCCACCAGCAGAGCCTCGGGGGGTTACACTGAAGCTTTCTTT.

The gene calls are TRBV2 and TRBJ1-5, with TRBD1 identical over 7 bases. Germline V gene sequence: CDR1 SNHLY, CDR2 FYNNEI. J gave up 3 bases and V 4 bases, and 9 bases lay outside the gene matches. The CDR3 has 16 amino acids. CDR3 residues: CASSAPGGRVNQPQHF. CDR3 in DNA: TGTGCCAGCAGTGCCCCAGGGGGGCGGGTCAATCAGCCCCAGCATTTT. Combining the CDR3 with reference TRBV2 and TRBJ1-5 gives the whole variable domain EPEVTQTPSHQVTQMGQEVILRCVPISNHLYFYWYRQILGQKVEFLVSFYNNEISEKSEIFDDQFSVERPDGSNFTLKIRSTKLEDSAMYFCASSAPGGRVNQPQHFGDGTRLSIL.

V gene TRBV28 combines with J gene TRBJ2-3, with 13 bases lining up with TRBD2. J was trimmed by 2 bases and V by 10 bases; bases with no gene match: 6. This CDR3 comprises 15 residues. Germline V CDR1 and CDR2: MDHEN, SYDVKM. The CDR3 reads CATAGTSGVTDTQYF. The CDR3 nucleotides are TGTGCCACAGCAGGGACTAGCGGGGTCACAGATACGCAGTATTTT.

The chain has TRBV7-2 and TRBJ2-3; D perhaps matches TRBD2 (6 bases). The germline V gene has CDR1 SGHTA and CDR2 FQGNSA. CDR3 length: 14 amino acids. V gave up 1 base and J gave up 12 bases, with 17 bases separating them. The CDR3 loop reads CASSLGVPAGVQYF. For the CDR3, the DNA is TGTGCCAGCAGCTTAGGGGTCCCAGCGGGTGTCCAGTATTTT.

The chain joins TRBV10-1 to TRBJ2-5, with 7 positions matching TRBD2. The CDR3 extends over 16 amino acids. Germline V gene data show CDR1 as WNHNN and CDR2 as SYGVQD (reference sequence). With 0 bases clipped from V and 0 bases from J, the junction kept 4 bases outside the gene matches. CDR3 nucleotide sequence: TGCGCCAGCAGTGAGTCATCTAGCGGACACCAAGAGACCCAGTACTTC. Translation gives CASSESSSGHQETQYF.

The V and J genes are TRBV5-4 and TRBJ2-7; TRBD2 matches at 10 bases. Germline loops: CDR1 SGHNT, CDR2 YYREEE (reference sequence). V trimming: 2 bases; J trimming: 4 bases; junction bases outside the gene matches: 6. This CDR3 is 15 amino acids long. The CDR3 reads CASSFNPSGRYEQYF. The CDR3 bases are TGTGCCAGCAGCTTTAATCCTAGCGGGAGATACGAGCAGTACTTC.

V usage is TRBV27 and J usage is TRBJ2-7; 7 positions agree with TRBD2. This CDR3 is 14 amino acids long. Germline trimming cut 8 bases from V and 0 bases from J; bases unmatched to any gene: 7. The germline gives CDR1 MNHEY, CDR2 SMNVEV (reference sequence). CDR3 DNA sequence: TGTGCCAGCGGCCGGGAGGTGCCCTCCTACGAGCAGTACTTC. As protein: CASGREVPSYEQYF.

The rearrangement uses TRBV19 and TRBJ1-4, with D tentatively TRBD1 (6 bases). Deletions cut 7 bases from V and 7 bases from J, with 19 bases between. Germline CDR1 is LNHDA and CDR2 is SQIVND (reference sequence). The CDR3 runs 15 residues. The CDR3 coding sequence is TGTGCCAGTACCACGACCAGGGGCGGGGGTGAAAAACTGTTTTTT. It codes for CASTTTRGGGEKLFF. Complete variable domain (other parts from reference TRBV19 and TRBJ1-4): DGGITQSPKYLFRKEGQNVTLSCEQNLNHDAMYWYRQDPGQGLRLIYYSQIVNDFQKGDIAEGYSVSREKKESFPLTVTSAQKNPTAFYLCASTTTRGGGEKLFFGSGTQLSVL.

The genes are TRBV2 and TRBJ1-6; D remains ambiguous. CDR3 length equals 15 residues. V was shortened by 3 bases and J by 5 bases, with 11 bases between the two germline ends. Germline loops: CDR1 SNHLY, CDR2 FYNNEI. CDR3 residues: CASSDLGKDNSPLHF. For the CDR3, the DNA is TGTGCCAGCAGTGACCTGGGAAAAGATAATTCACCCCTCCACTTT.

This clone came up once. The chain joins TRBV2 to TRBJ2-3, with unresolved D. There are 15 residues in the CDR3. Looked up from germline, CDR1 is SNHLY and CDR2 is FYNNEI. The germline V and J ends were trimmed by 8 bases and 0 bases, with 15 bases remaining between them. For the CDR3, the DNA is TGTGCCAGCCTCCGGGTAGCTGATAGCACAGATACGCAGTATTTT. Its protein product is CASLRVADSTDTQYF.

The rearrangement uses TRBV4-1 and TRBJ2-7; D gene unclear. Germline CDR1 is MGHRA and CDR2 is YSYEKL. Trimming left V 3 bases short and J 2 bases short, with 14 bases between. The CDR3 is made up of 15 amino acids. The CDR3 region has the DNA TGCGCCAGCAGCCATGACTCCTTCGCGGCCTACGAGCAGTACTTC. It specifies CASSHDSFAAYEQYF.